This passage covers 28 T cell receptor beta chains from one sample sequenced in a study of control samples from healthy donors and cancer patients. The protocol was immunoSEQ multiplex PCR, while the TCRdb copy is restricted to in-frame clones and leaves out a portion. This table has tens of thousands of clones, roughly nine tenths appearing once. The sequenced material came from PBMCs. These receptors all stem from a man aged 55 to 69 with colorectal cancer.

The genes are TRBV6-2 or TRBV6-3 and TRBJ1-2; TRBD1 might be the D (5 bases). Trimming shortened V by 5 bases and J by 7 bases, and 20 bases separated the two germline ends. Germline values: CDR1 MNHEY, CDR2 SVGEGT. The CDR3 runs 15 residues. The CDR3 DNA reads as TGTGCCAGCAGTAGTAGAACCGGAGGGGTTACTGGCTACACCTTC. Translation: CASSSRTGGVTGYTF.

This clone showed up just once. The rearrangement uses TRBV29-1 and TRBJ1-3; D gene unclear. Per germline, CDR1 SQVTM and CDR2 ANQGSEA. This CDR3 is 14 amino acids long. Trimming removed 8 bases from V and 0 bases from J, with 14 bases in between. The CDR3 protein is CSTLSESSGNTIYF. CDR3 nucleotides: TGCAGCACCCTCTCCGAGAGCTCTGGAAACACCATATATTTT.

The V call is TRBV7-2, the J call TRBJ2-3, with D perhaps matching TRBD1 (6 bases). Trimming removed 3 bases at V and 6 bases at J, with 13 bases between. The germline gives CDR1 SGHTA, CDR2 FQGNSA. The CDR3 sequence is 14 residues long. The CDR3 sequence: CASSFQGLGDTQYF. The CDR3 nucleotides read TGTGCCAGCAGCTTTCAGGGGCTAGGTGATACGCAGTATTTT. Full variable domain (missing parts from reference TRBV7-2 and TRBJ2-3): GAGVSQSPSNKVTEKGKDVELRCDPISGHTALYWYRQSLGQGLEFLIYFQGNSAPDKSGLPSDRFSAERTGGSVSTLTIQRTQQEDSAVYLCASSFQGLGDTQYFGPGTRLTVL.

The V call is TRBV28, the J call TRBJ1-1; D possibly corresponds to TRBD1 (5 bases). Trimming took 4 bases from V and 10 from J, leaving 13 bases between them. This CDR3 has 12 residues. Looked up from germline, CDR1 is MDHEN and CDR2 is SYDVKM. The CDR3: CASSSGPALAFF. DNA of the CDR3: TGTGCCAGCAGTTCGGGGCCTGCTTTAGCTTTCTTT. The full variable domain, in which reference TRBV28 and TRBJ1-1 provide the parts outside the CDR3, is DVKVTQSSRYLVKRTGEKVFLECVQDMDHENMFWYRQDPGLGLRLIYFSYDVKMKEKGDIPEGYSVSREKKERFSLILESASTNQTSMYLCASSSGPALAFFGQGTRLTVV.

The CDR3 nucleotides are TGTGCCAGCAGTTACTCTGGCACCTCCTACAATGAGCAGTTCTTC. Encoded protein: CASSYSGTSYNEQFF. J is TRBJ2-1 and V is TRBV6-2 or TRBV6-3; D remains ambiguous. Germline values: CDR1 MNHEY, CDR2 SVGEGT. The CDR3 is 15 residues long. Between the trimmed V and J ends, which lost 0 bases and 0 bases, there was a span of 6 bases.

This clone was counted a few times. This chain links TRBV6-2 or TRBV6-3 with TRBJ1-5; D remains unclear. CDR1 and CDR2 from the germline V gene are MNHEY and SVGEGT. V lost 2 bases to trimming and J lost 6 bases, with 14 bases between them. This CDR3 comprises 15 residues. CDR3 bases: TGTGCCAGCAGTTACGAGGGATTGGAGCGTCAGCCCCAGCATTTT. Residues: CASSYEGLERQPQHF.

The rearrangement joins TRBV5-4 to TRBJ1-1, with no clear D. The length of the CDR3 is 11 residues. CDR1 is SGHNT, CDR2 YYREEE, per germline (reference sequence). Trimming left V 4 bases short and J 7 bases short, with 8 bases between. In DNA, the CDR3 is TGTGCCAGCAGCGCTAATAATGAAGCTTTCTTT. It codes for CASSANNEAFF.

The V gene is TRBV7-2, the J gene TRBJ2-5, with 7 bases that match TRBD2. The CDR3 totals 15 residues. The V segment lost 1 base and the J segment 5 bases; nucleotides outside the gene matches: 7. Germline V gene sequence: CDR1 SGHTA, CDR2 FQGNSA. CDR3 amino acids: CASSLDLAARETQYF. The CDR3 coding sequence is TGTGCCAGCAGCTTAGATCTAGCGGCCCGGGAGACCCAGTACTTC. The whole variable domain, remainder taken from reference TRBV7-2 and TRBJ2-5, is GAGVSQSPSNKVTEKGKDVELRCDPISGHTALYWYRQSLGQGLEFLIYFQGNSAPDKSGLPSDRFSAERTGGSVSTLTIQRTQQEDSAVYLCASSLDLAARETQYFGPGTRLLVL.

V and J are TRBV4-2 and TRBJ2-3, with D uncertain. The V gene's germline CDR1 is LGHNA and CDR2 YNFKEQ. V gave up 5 bases and J gave up 1 base, with 10 bases separating them. The CDR3 has 14 residues. The CDR3 region is CASSIRAGTDTQYF. Here the CDR3 DNA reads TGTGCCAGCAGCATAAGGGCAGGCACAGATACGCAGTATTTT.

J is TRBJ2-7 and V is TRBV29-1, with 9 bases identical to TRBD1. This CDR3 is built from 13 residues. CDR1 SQVTM and CDR2 ANQGSEA come from the germline V gene. The CDR3 sequence is CVVFSGQGPQQYF. In DNA form, the CDR3 reads TGCGTAGTGTTTTCGGGACAGGGCCCCCAGCAGTACTTC.

The chain links TRBV6-2 or TRBV6-3 to TRBJ2-1; TRBD1 might be the D (5 bases). Germline loops: CDR1 MNHEY, CDR2 SVGEGT. The V end lost 6 bases, the J end lost 7 bases, and 10 bases lay between the germline ends. The length of the CDR3 is 12 residues. DNA for the CDR3: TGTGCCAGCAGCATCGACAGTAATGAGCAGTTCTTC. It translates to CASSIDSNEQFF.

CDR3 in amino acids: CASSQEGLADTQYF. CDR3 coding DNA: TGCGCCAGCAGCCAAGAAGGACTAGCAGATACGCAGTATTTT. This chain connects TRBV4-1 to TRBJ2-3, with 7 positions matching TRBD2. Unmatched junction bases numbered 1, after V lost 0 bases and J lost 4 bases. CDR3 length equals 14 residues. Germline V lookup: CDR1 MGHRA, CDR2 YSYEKL.

J is TRBJ2-7 and V is TRBV4-1; D is possibly TRBD2 (5 bases). In germline, CDR1 is MGHRA, CDR2 YSYEKL. This CDR3 spans 14 amino acids. Trimming removed 2 bases from V and 2 bases from J, with 10 bases in between. CDR3 nucleotide sequence: TGCGCCAGCAGCCAACCTAGCCAGACCTACGAGCAGTACTTC. It yields the protein CASSQPSQTYEQYF.

This chain connects TRBV7-8 to TRBJ2-3; 10 bases are shared with TRBD2. Germline CDR1 reads SGHVS; CDR2 reads FQNEAQ. V lost 0 bases, J lost 0 bases, and 3 bases stayed unmatched. The CDR3 has 17 residues. The CDR3 loop is CASSLAELAGSTDTQYF. The CDR3 DNA is TGTGCCAGCAGCTTAGCCGAACTAGCGGGGAGCACAGATACGCAGTATTTT.

The J gene is TRBJ2-7, the V gene TRBV5-6; 9 nucleotides agree with TRBD1. This CDR3 region has 15 residues. V lost 0 bases to trimming and J lost 3 bases; unmatched junction nucleotides: 4. CDR1 is SGHDT and CDR2 is YYEEEE in the germline V gene. The DNA for the CDR3 is TGTGCCAGCAGCTTGGACCTGGACAGGGGCTACGAGCAGTACTTC. Translation: CASSLDLDRGYEQYF.

The chain carries TRBV11-2 and TRBJ2-5; weak D call: TRBD2 (5 bases). Germline V gene sequence: CDR1 SGHAT, CDR2 FQNNGV. Trimming pared 5 bases from V and 2 bases from J, leaving 12 bases between. This CDR3 has 14 amino acids. CDR3 sequence reads: CASSLRRVQETQYF. For the CDR3, the DNA is TGTGCCAGCAGCCTCCGGCGGGTACAAGAGACCCAGTACTTC.

The chain recombines TRBV19 with TRBJ2-5; 13 positions agree with TRBD2. From germline, CDR1 is LNHDA and CDR2 SQIVND (reference sequence). The V segment lost 5 bases and the J segment 3 bases; nucleotides outside the gene matches: 6. This CDR3 is 16 amino acids long. The CDR3 coding sequence is TGTGCCAGTAGTTCCCGGACTAGCGGGGGAAAAGAGACCCAGTACTTC. Translating it yields CASSSRTSGGKETQYF.

This clone was counted a single time. This chain links TRBV12-3 or TRBV12-4 with TRBJ1-2; D call uncertain. With 1 base removed from V and 1 base from J, the gap between germline ends came to 4 bases. CDR3 length: 13 amino acids. CDR3 nucleotide sequence: TGTGCCAGCAGTTTAGGCGGTAACTATGGCTACACCTTC. Its protein is CASSLGGNYGYTF.

This clone occurred once. The chain couples TRBV7-9 to TRBJ2-6; D is perhaps TRBD1 (6 bases). Trimming stripped 11 bases from V and 0 bases from J, with 11 bases between. CDR1 is SEHNR, CDR2 FQNEAQ, per germline (reference sequence). The CDR3 sequence is 14 residues long. DNA of the CDR3: TGTGCCGTCGGACAGCCCTCTGGGGCCAACGTCCTGACTTTC. This sequence encodes CAVGQPSGANVLTF. The variable domain in full, with the rest retrieved from reference TRBV7-9 and TRBJ2-6, is DTGVSQNPRHKITKRGQNVTFRCDPISEHNRLYWYRQTLGQGPEFLTYFQNEAQLEKSRLLSDRFSAERPKGSFSTLEIQRTEQGDSAMYLCAVGQPSGANVLTFGAGSRLTVL.

This clone was recorded only once. The chain joins TRBV7-3 to TRBJ2-2; the D call may be TRBD1 or TRBD2 (5 bases each). The CDR3 is 13 amino acids. Germline values: CDR1 SGHTA, CDR2 FQGTGA. The V end was cut by 5 bases, the J end by 5 bases, with 9 bases between. The CDR3 DNA sequence: TGTGCCAGCAGCCTAGAGGGGACCGGGGAGCTGTTTTTT. It encodes CASSLEGTGELFF.

This chain joins TRBV2 and TRBJ1-1; D ambiguous. CDR1 is SNHLY, CDR2 FYNNEI, per germline. V was trimmed by 6 bases and J by 0 bases, leaving 8 bases between them. CDR3 size: 13 residues. CDR3 bases: TGTGCCAGCAGCCGGGTCCTGAACACTGAAGCTTTCTTT. Translation gives CASSRVLNTEAFF.

The sample holds one count of this clone. The chain has TRBV9 and TRBJ1-2; D not certain. V was trimmed by 0 bases and J by 4 bases, leaving 10 bases between them. Germline CDR1 and CDR2: SGDLS and YYNGEE. There are 14 residues in the CDR3. CDR3 sequence (DNA): TGTGCCAGCAGCGTAGGGCAGTCCCCCTATGGCTACACCTTC. Amino acids: CASSVGQSPYGYTF.

The chain couples TRBV5-1 to TRBJ2-3, with 13 nucleotides matching TRBD2. Germline lookup yields CDR1 SGHRS and CDR2 YFSETQ. J gave up 5 bases and V 4 bases, and 4 bases lay outside the gene matches. The CDR3 runs 15 residues. The DNA for the CDR3 is TGCGCCAGCAGCCTCGGACTAGCGGGGGAAGATACGCAGTATTTT. Protein sequence: CASSLGLAGEDTQYF.

The chain couples TRBV10-3 to TRBJ1-1; the D is unclear. The CDR3 has 14 amino acids. CDR1 and CDR2 from the germline V gene are ENHRY and SYGVKD. V lost 4 bases and J 1 base, leaving 10 bases between the germline ends. The CDR3 spells CAISAAVPNTEAFF. CDR3 in DNA: TGTGCCATCAGTGCGGCGGTCCCGAACACTGAAGCTTTCTTT.

The chain carries TRBV7-2 and TRBJ2-1, with TRBD2 matching over 14 bases. This CDR3 is 18 amino acids long. The germline gives CDR1 SGHTA, CDR2 FQGNSA. J gave up 4 bases and V 4 bases, and 9 bases lay outside the gene matches. The CDR3 loop is CASSSRLAGGTRYNEQFF. The DNA for the CDR3 is TGTGCCAGCAGCTCGAGACTAGCGGGGGGGACAAGGTACAATGAGCAGTTCTTC.

The rearrangement links TRBV3-1 (or the pseudogene TRBV3-2) to TRBJ2-7; D might be TRBD1 (6 bases). In germline, CDR1 is LGHDT, CDR2 YNNKEL (reference sequence). Trimming took off 3 bases at V and 0 bases at J, with 9 bases between the two ends. The CDR3 runs 14 residues. CDR3 amino acids: CASSQHRDSYEQYF. In DNA form, the CDR3 reads TGTGCCAGCAGCCAGCACAGGGACTCCTACGAGCAGTACTTC.

This sequence joins TRBV5-6 and TRBJ1-6; no reliable D call. CDR3 size: 14 residues. Trimming left V 7 bases short and J 7 bases short, with 15 bases between. The germline gives CDR1 SGHDT, CDR2 YYEEEE. Written as DNA, the CDR3 is TGTGCCAGCCGTTATGTAACAGCCAATTCACCCCTCCACTTT. It specifies CASRYVTANSPLHF.

The J gene is TRBJ1-6, the V gene TRBV9, with TRBD1 matching over 7 bases. The CDR3 loop spans 19 amino acids. V shed 0 bases, J shed 4 bases, and the junction held 13 bases outside the gene matches. Germline loops: CDR1 SGDLS, CDR2 YYNGEE. The CDR3 DNA reads TGTGCCAGCAGCGTAGGAAATATGGGCAGGGGGGATTATAATTCACCCCTCCACTTT. Encoded protein: CASSVGNMGRGDYNSPLHF.